Presented here are 23 T cell receptor beta chains from one specimen sequenced in a study of cytomegalovirus exposure and HLA in healthy donors. With 60 Vbeta and 13 Jbeta primers, the PCR was carried out. The method was immunoSEQ multiplex PCR; TCRdb's version includes in-frame clones alone and lacks a portion of them. The sample has more than 150,000 clones; around 78% are singletons. Sequenced material: PBMCs. The origin of the receptors is a woman aged 40 to 50 in good health and CMV-seropositive.

The chain uses TRBV30 and TRBJ1-5; no reliable D call. Looked up from germline, CDR1 is GTSNPN and CDR2 is SVGIG (reference sequence). The CDR3 is made up of 13 amino acids. The V end was cut by 2 bases, the J end by 9 bases, with 14 bases between. CDR3 amino acids: CAWSPGPVLPQHF. CDR3 coding DNA: TGTGCCTGGAGTCCAGGCCCGGTATTGCCCCAGCATTTT.

This clone showed up just once. This chain connects TRBV19 to TRBJ1-1; D is perhaps TRBD1 (6 bases). Between the trimmed V and J ends, which lost 6 bases and 5 bases, there was a span of 13 bases. The germline V gene has CDR1 LNHDA and CDR2 SQIVND (reference sequence). The CDR3 sequence is 13 residues long. The CDR3 DNA reads as TGTGCCAGTAGGGGGGGGGCACGGACTGAAGCTTTCTTT. This gives the protein CASRGGARTEAFF. The full variable domain, its missing parts supplied by reference TRBV19 and TRBJ1-1, is DGGITQSPKYLFRKEGQNVTLSCEQNLNHDAMYWYRQDPGQGLRLIYYSQIVNDFQKGDIAEGYSVSREKKESFPLTVTSAQKNPTAFYLCASRGGARTEAFFGQGTRLTVV.

This clone was counted between two and nine times. The rearrangement joins TRBV6-7 to TRBJ2-6; perhaps TRBD1 as D (5 bases). TRBV6-7 counts as an open reading frame of uncertain function. The CDR3 runs 15 residues. V was trimmed by 6 bases and J by 8 bases, leaving 17 bases between them. In nucleotides, the CDR3 is TGTGCCAGCAGACCTCCAGGGCCCTCCCCCAACGTCCTGACTTTC. Protein: CASRPPGPSPNVLTF.

This clone was recorded once. The CDR3 is CASSRQSGEGYNEQFF. In nucleotides, the CDR3 is TGCGCCAGCAGCCGGCAAAGCGGGGAGGGTTACAATGAGCAGTTCTTC. The chain uses TRBV4-3 and TRBJ2-1, with 7 bases identical to TRBD2. The germline CDR1 and CDR2 sequences are LGHNA and YSLEER. V shed 4 bases, J shed 4 bases, and the junction held 10 bases outside the gene matches. The CDR3 has 16 residues.

This clone was seen a single time. V usage is TRBV9 and J usage is TRBJ1-4, with 9 bases lining up with TRBD1. Germline lookup yields CDR1 SGDLS and CDR2 YYNGEE. The CDR3 is made up of 14 amino acids. V lost 2 bases and J lost 11; bases outside the gene matches: 7. DNA for the CDR3: TGTGCCAGCAGCGTCGGGACAGGGATTGAGAAACTGTTTTTT. Residues: CASSVGTGIEKLFF.

The chain has TRBV18 and TRBJ1-6; D remains unclear. Germline CDR1 is KGHSH and CDR2 is LQKENI. Trimming shortened V by 2 bases and J by 9 bases, and 11 bases separated the two germline ends. The CDR3 contains 14 residues. CDR3 amino acids: CASSPEGGSSPLHF. The CDR3 DNA follows: TGTGCCAGCTCACCAGAGGGAGGGAGTTCACCCCTCCACTTT.

The chain carries TRBV10-2 and TRBJ1-1, with no clear D. The CDR3 covers 14 residues. In germline, CDR1 is WSHSY, CDR2 SAAADI. The germline V and J ends were trimmed by 3 bases and 4 bases, with 12 bases remaining between them. In nucleotides, the CDR3 is TGCGCCAGCAGTGAACCCTCCTCCAGCACTGAAGCTTTCTTT. It specifies CASSEPSSSTEAFF.

This clone was detected only once. The chain uses TRBV6-1 and TRBJ1-4; the D gene is possibly TRBD1 (5 bases). This CDR3 is 13 amino acids long. Trimming stripped 6 bases from V and 8 bases from J, with 13 bases between. Germline loops: CDR1 MNHNS, CDR2 SASEGT. The CDR3 loop reads CASRSGLIEKLFF. CDR3 in DNA: TGTGCCAGCAGGTCGGGACTAATCGAAAAACTGTTTTTT.

This chain connects TRBV5-4 to TRBJ1-1; 8 bases map to TRBD1. The CDR3 extends over 14 amino acids. Looked up from germline, CDR1 is SGHNT and CDR2 is YYREEE (reference sequence). The junction had 1 base not matched to a gene; V was cut back by 2 bases and J by 1 base. The CDR3 protein is CASSFDRGNTEAFF. In DNA form, the CDR3 reads TGTGCCAGCAGCTTTGACAGGGGGAACACTGAAGCTTTCTTT. The full variable domain, in which reference TRBV5-4 and TRBJ1-1 provide the parts outside the CDR3, is ETGVTQSPTHLIKTRGQQVTLRCSSQSGHNTVSWYQQALGQGPQFIFQYYREEENGRGNFPPRFSGLQFPNYSSELNVNALELDDSALYLCASSFDRGNTEAFFGQGTRLTVV.

This clone was counted between two and nine times. This chain joins TRBV7-2 and TRBJ2-3; 9 positions match TRBD2. V shed 5 bases, J shed 2 bases, and the junction held 5 bases outside the gene matches. CDR3 length: 15 amino acids. Germline lookup yields CDR1 SGHTA and CDR2 FQGNSA. This CDR3 reads CASSPSGLATDTQYF. The CDR3 DNA reads TGTGCCAGCAGCCCATCGGGACTAGCCACAGATACGCAGTATTTT.

This sequence joins TRBV11-2 and TRBJ2-1; D may be TRBD2 (6 bases). This CDR3 is 12 amino acids long. Looked up from germline, CDR1 is SGHAT and CDR2 is FQNNGV. V gave up 1 base and J gave up 8 bases, with 6 bases separating them. CDR3 sequence (DNA): TGTGCCAGCAGCTTAGGGGGGGATGAGCAGTTCTTC. Its protein is CASSLGGDEQFF.

The chain combines TRBV7-9 with TRBJ1-2, with 9 bases that match TRBD1. There are 15 residues in the CDR3. Germline CDR1 and CDR2: SEHNR and FQNEAQ (reference sequence). V gave up 7 bases and J gave up 8 bases; unmatched junction bases: 14. CDR3 in amino acids: CASTLDLQGAVGYTF. CDR3 bases: TGTGCCAGCACCCTAGACTTACAGGGGGCGGTCGGCTACACCTTC. The full variable domain, its missing parts supplied by reference TRBV7-9 and TRBJ1-2, is DTGVSQNPRHKITKRGQNVTFRCDPISEHNRLYWYRQTLGQGPEFLTYFQNEAQLEKSRLLSDRFSAERPKGSFSTLEIQRTEQGDSAMYLCASTLDLQGAVGYTFGSGTRLTVV.

This clone was seen more than once but under ten times. This sample also contains other DNA sequences that code for the same CDR3. This chain links TRBV27 with TRBJ2-5, with unresolved D. The DNA matches TRBJ2-7 better at its end, which makes the J call doubtful. The length of the CDR3 is 14 residues. In germline, CDR1 is MNHEY, CDR2 SMNVEV (reference sequence). CDR3 nucleotide sequence: TGTGCCAGCAGTCCGCAGGTTCTTTCCTACGAGCAGTACTTC. Translating gives CASSPQVLSYEQYF.

This chain connects TRBV19 to TRBJ1-5; D possibly corresponds to TRBD1 (5 bases). V lost 7 bases, J lost 4 bases, and 8 bases lay in between. This CDR3 spans 12 amino acids. Germline-derived CDR1 and CDR2 are LNHDA and SQIVND (reference sequence). The CDR3: CASMGGNQPQHF. The CDR3 bases are TGTGCCAGTATGGGGGGGAATCAGCCCCAGCATTTT.

CDR3 loop: CASSEQGVNTEAFF. The CDR3 coding sequence is TGTGCCAGCAGTGAACAGGGGGTGAACACTGAAGCTTTCTTT. The J gene is TRBJ1-1, the V gene TRBV2; TRBD1 matches 7 bases. After removal of 2 bases from V and 0 bases from J, the junction contained 0 bases not matched to a gene. CDR3 length: 14 residues. Germline V gene data show CDR1 as SNHLY and CDR2 as FYNNEI.

The chain employs TRBV13 and TRBJ2-5; weak D call: TRBD1 (6 bases). V was pared by 4 bases and J by 5 bases, with 17 bases between. Germline V gene lookup returns CDR1 PRHDT and CDR2 FYEKMQ (reference sequence). The CDR3 spans 15 residues. The CDR3, as DNA: TGTGCCAGCAGCTCCTCAGGGGCAGGGTTGGAGACCCAGTACTTC. It codes for CASSSSGAGLETQYF.

The chain recombines TRBV6-5 with TRBJ1-1; D not certain. This CDR3 region has 14 residues. Trimming took off 2 bases at V and 1 base at J, with 8 bases between the two ends. Per germline, CDR1 MNHEY and CDR2 SVGAGI. For the CDR3, the DNA is TGTGCCAGCAGTTACAGCGCGGGGAACACTGAAGCTTTCTTT. This translates into CASSYSAGNTEAFF.

For the CDR3, the DNA is TGTGCCAGCAGTTTACCCCTTGGCCAGGGGGGTCAGCCCCAGCATTTT. Its translation is CASSLPLGQGGQPQHF. This chain joins TRBV28 and TRBJ1-5; TRBD1 agrees at 7 bases. The CDR3 is 16 residues long. Germline V gives CDR1 MDHEN, CDR2 SYDVKM. After removal of 2 bases from V and 6 bases from J, the junction contained 10 bases not matched to a gene.

The V call is TRBV4-3, the J call TRBJ2-5, with 7 positions matching TRBD2. With V trimmed by 1 base and J by 1 base, 6 bases remained unmatched. CDR1 is LGHNA and CDR2 is YSLEER in the germline V gene. This CDR3 is 16 amino acids long. For the CDR3, the DNA is TGCGCCAGCAGCCAAGTCCAAGCGGGGCCCCAAGAGACCCAGTACTTC. Protein: CASSQVQAGPQETQYF.

The chain links TRBV7-9 to TRBJ2-3, with TRBD2 matching 12 bases. This CDR3 contains 17 residues. Germline V gene data show CDR1 as SEHNR and CDR2 as FQNEAQ (reference sequence). Trimming at V came to 1 base and at J to 3 bases, leaving 5 bases not matched to a gene. The CDR3 DNA is TGTGCCAGCAGCTTAGAACTAGCGGGGGGCCATACAGATACGCAGTATTTT. Translating gives CASSLELAGGHTDTQYF. Based on the CDR3 plus reference TRBV7-9 and TRBJ2-3, the full variable domain is DTGVSQNPRHKITKRGQNVTFRCDPISEHNRLYWYRQTLGQGPEFLTYFQNEAQLEKSRLLSDRFSAERPKGSFSTLEIQRTEQGDSAMYLCASSLELAGGHTDTQYFGPGTRLTVL.

A word on this clone: In the same sample, other DNA sequences code for this CDR3. This chain uses TRBV5-6 with TRBJ2-5; 8 positions match TRBD2. The CDR3 is made up of 14 amino acids. V was clipped by 5 bases and J by 3 bases; unmatched bases: 6. Germline V lookup: CDR1 SGHDT, CDR2 YYEEEE. CDR3 DNA: TGTGCCAGCAGATCAGCGGGGGCCGAAGAGACCCAGTACTTC. It codes for CASRSAGAEETQYF.

The rearrangement joins TRBV5-6 to TRBJ2-6, with 14 nucleotides matching TRBD2. The CDR3 has 18 amino acids. Trimming cost V 1 base and J 1 base; bases outside gene matches: 1. CDR1 is SGHDT, CDR2 YYEEEE, per germline. The CDR3 loop is CASSLRLAGGSGANVLTF. CDR3 in DNA: TGTGCCAGCAGCTTGCGACTAGCGGGGGGGTCTGGGGCCAACGTCCTGACTTTC.

V usage is TRBV6-1 and J usage is TRBJ1-1; 7 nucleotides align to TRBD1. CDR3 length: 14 amino acids. J was trimmed by 3 bases and V by 3 bases; bases with no gene match: 4. Germline assignment: CDR1 MNHNS and CDR2 SASEGT. The CDR3 region is CASSEYRGHTEAFF. The DNA for the CDR3 is TGTGCCAGCAGTGAGTACAGGGGACACACTGAAGCTTTCTTT.